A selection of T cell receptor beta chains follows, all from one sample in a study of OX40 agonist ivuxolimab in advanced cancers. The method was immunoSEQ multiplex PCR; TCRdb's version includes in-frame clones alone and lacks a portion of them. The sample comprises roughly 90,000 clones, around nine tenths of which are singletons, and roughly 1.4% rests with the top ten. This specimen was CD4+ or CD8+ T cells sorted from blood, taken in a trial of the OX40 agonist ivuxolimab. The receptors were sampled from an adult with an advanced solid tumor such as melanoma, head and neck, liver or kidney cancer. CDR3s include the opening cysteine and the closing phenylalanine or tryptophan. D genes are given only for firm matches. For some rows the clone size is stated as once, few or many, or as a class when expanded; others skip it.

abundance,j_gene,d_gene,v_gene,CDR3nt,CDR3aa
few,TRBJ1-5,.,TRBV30,TGTGCCTGGAGTCGACAGTTAAATCAGCCCCAGCATTTT,CAWSRQLNQPQHF
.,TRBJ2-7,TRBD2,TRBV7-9,TGTGCCAGCAGCCTACTAGCGGGAGCCCCCTACGAGCAGTACTTC,CASSLLAGAPYEQYF
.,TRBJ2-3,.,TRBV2,TGTGCCAGCAGGACCGGAGGGAGCACAGATACGCAGTATTTT,CASRTGGSTDTQYF
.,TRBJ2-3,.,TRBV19,TGTGCCAGTAGTAGGGGATACACAGATACGCAGTATTTT,CASSRGYTDTQYF
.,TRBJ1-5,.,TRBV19,TGTGCCAGTAGCCATTACAGGAATAGCAATCAGCCCCAGCATTTT,CASSHYRNSNQPQHF
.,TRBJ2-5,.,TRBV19,TGTGCCAGTAGTATTTGGACTGCCGGAACAGGGGAGGCCCAGTACTTC,CASSIWTAGTGEAQYF
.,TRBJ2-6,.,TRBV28,TGTGCCAGCAGTTCCATCGGACGGATCTCTGGGGCCAACGTCCTGACTTTC,CASSSIGRISGANVLTF
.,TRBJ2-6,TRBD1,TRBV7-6,TGTGCCAGCAGCCCTACTCGGACAGGGGTGGCTGGGGCCAACGTCCTGACTTTC,CASSPTRTGVAGANVLTF
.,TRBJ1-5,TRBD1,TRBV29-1,TGCAGCGTTGGGGGACAGGGAGACGGCAATCAGCCCCAGCATTTT,CSVGGQGDGNQPQHF
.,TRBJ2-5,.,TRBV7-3,TGTGCCAGCAGCTCGGGACCCCCGGAGACCCAGTACTTC,CASSSGPPETQYF
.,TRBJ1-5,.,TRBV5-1,TGCGCCAGCAGCTTGGTCAGCGGGGATGGTCAGCCCCAGCATTTT,CASSLVSGDGQPQHF
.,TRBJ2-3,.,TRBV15,TGTGCCACCAGCGATCGGATTTCCACAGATACGCAGTATTTT,CATSDRISTDTQYF
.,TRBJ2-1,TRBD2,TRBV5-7,TGTGCCAGCAGCTCATACACTAGCGATAAGTACAATGAGCAGTTCTTC,CASSSYTSDKYNEQFF
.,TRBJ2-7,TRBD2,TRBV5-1,TGCGCCAGCAGCTTGGCCGGGCTAGCGGCCTACGAGCAGTACTTC,CASSLAGLAAYEQYF
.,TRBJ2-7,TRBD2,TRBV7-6,TGTGCCAGCAGCTTAACTAGCGCGCCCGCCTACGAGCAGTACTTC,CASSLTSAPAYEQYF
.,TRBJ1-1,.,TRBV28,TGTGCCAGCAGTTTGGACACTCCGAAGGGGAACACTGAAGCTTTCTTT,CASSLDTPKGNTEAFF
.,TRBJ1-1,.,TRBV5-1,TGCGCCAGCAGCTTGGCCTTAAGTTACACTGAAGCTTTCTTT,CASSLALSYTEAFF
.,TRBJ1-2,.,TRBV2,TGTGCCAGCAGTGAAGCTCCCAGGACGCCCTATGGCTACACCTTC,CASSEAPRTPYGYTF
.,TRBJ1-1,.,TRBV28,TGTGCCAGCAGCCTGGGGGTAAGGGGGGCAGTGGCTTTCTTT,CASSLGVRGAVAFF
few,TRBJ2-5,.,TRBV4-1,TGCGCCAGCAGCCAAGATCTTGGCAGGGCCCAAGAGACCCAGTACTTC,CASSQDLGRAQETQYF
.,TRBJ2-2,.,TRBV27,TGTGCCAGCAGTTTAGGCCGGGCCGGGGAGCTGTTTTTT,CASSLGRAGELFF
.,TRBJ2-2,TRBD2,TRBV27,TGTGCCAGCAGGGCGGGAGGCGTACTCACCGGGGAGCTGTTTTTT,CASRAGGVLTGELFF
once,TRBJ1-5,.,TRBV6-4,TGTGCCAGCAGTGACTCGCCGGGGGGTCAGCCCCAGCATTTT,CASSDSPGGQPQHF
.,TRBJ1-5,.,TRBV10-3,TGTGCCATCAGTGAGACGGAAAATCAGCCCCAGCATTTT,CAISETENQPQHF
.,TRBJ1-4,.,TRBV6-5,TGTGCCAGCGGAGGAGATGAAAAACTGTTTTTT,CASGGDEKLFF
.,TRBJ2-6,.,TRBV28,TGTGCCAGCAGTCCGCTCCCCGTCGGGGCCAACGTCCTGACTTTC,CASSPLPVGANVLTF